These 31 T cell receptor beta chains came from one sample sequenced in a study of control samples from healthy donors and cancer patients. Data came from immunoSEQ multiplex PCR; TCRdb stores just in-frame clones and leaves some out. The data contain 90,000 to 110,000 clones, about four fifths of them singletons. The specimen sequenced was blood. These receptor sequences come from a woman between 50 and 59 years old in good health.

The J gene is TRBJ2-7, the V gene TRBV20-1; a possible D gene is TRBD2 (5 bases). V was trimmed by 0 bases and J by 7 bases, leaving 7 bases between them. Per the germline V gene, CDR1 is DFQATT and CDR2 is SNEGSKA (reference sequence). This CDR3 is 11 amino acids long. The CDR3: CSARDRREQYF. The CDR3 coding sequence is TGCAGTGCTAGAGATAGGAGGGAGCAGTACTTC.

The chain is built from TRBV25-1 and TRBJ1-1; 7 bases match TRBD1. This CDR3 spans 16 amino acids. Germline V lookup: CDR1 MGHDK, CDR2 SYGVNS. Unmatched junction bases numbered 6, after V lost 1 base and J lost 1 base. The chain's CDR3 is CASSEFGTEGNTEAFF. The CDR3 DNA is TGTGCCAGCAGTGAATTCGGGACAGAAGGGAACACTGAAGCTTTCTTT.

This rearrangement joins TRBV30 to TRBJ2-7; unclear D gene. The V end lost 3 bases, the J end lost 9 bases, and 21 bases lay between the germline ends. Germline V gene data show CDR1 as GTSNPN and CDR2 as SVGIG (reference sequence). This CDR3 spans 14 amino acids. CDR3 DNA: TGTGCCTGGAGCGTTAAATATGGTTTTTCACCGCAGTACTTC. Its translation is CAWSVKYGFSPQYF.

The gene calls are TRBV2 and TRBJ1-5, with unresolved D. V shed 0 bases and J shed 3 bases, with 9 bases lying between them. Germline CDR1 SNHLY, CDR2 FYNNEI. The CDR3 is 15 residues long. The DNA of the CDR3 is TGTGCCAGCAGTGAAGCCATGCGGAACAATCAGCCCCAGCATTTT. Protein sequence: CASSEAMRNNQPQHF.

This clone was counted a single time. The chain links TRBV7-9 to TRBJ2-7; TRBD1 or TRBD2 may be the D gene (5 bases each). The CDR3 spans 12 residues. CDR1 and CDR2 (germline): SEHNR, FQNEAQ (reference sequence). The V gene lost 6 bases and the J gene lost 3 bases, with 9 bases spanning the gap. CDR3 coding DNA: TGTGCCAGCAGACTAGACAGCTACGAGCAGTACTTC. It codes for CASRLDSYEQYF.

This clone was detected only once. This chain's CDR3 is CATSEDNSGNTIYF. In DNA form, the CDR3 reads TGTGCCACCAGCGAGGACAACTCTGGAAACACCATATATTTT. V is TRBV15 and J is TRBJ1-3, with D maybe TRBD1 (5 bases). Deletions cut 5 bases from V and 0 bases from J, with 8 bases between. Germline V gene sequence: CDR1 LNHNV, CDR2 YYDKDF (reference sequence). The CDR3 sequence is 14 residues long.

The J gene is TRBJ2-1, the V gene TRBV28; D tentatively reads TRBD1 or TRBD2 (5 bases each). The CDR3 covers 14 residues. Germline CDR1 is MDHEN and CDR2 is SYDVKM. The V and J ends lost 5 bases and 5 bases respectively, with 13 bases between them. The CDR3 is CASSPRGAHNEQFF. As DNA, the CDR3 is TGTGCCAGCAGTCCCCGAGGGGCACACAATGAGCAGTTCTTC.

Regarding this clone: A read error may produce the germline difference seen at one junction end. The chain recombines TRBV3-1 (or the pseudogene TRBV3-2) with TRBJ2-2; D may be TRBD1 (7 bases). There are 16 residues in the CDR3. CDR1 is LGHDT, CDR2 YNNKEL, per germline (reference sequence). The CDR3: CASSQGQGGAGRGAVF. CDR3 coding DNA: TGTGCCAGCAGCCAAGGTCAGGGGGGTGCGGGCCGGGGAGCTGTTTTT.

The rearrangement uses TRBV7-3 and TRBJ2-1; 9 bases agree with TRBD1. The CDR3 runs to 16 residues. Trimming removed 5 bases from V and 4 bases from J; junction bases left unmatched: 9. Germline V gene lookup returns CDR1 SGHTA and CDR2 FQGTGA. CDR3 protein: CASSPRAGTGYNEQFF. CDR3 in DNA: TGTGCCAGCAGCCCAAGGGCCGGGACAGGGTACAATGAGCAGTTCTTC.

The genes are TRBV6-5 and TRBJ2-7; 8 bases agree with TRBD2. The CDR3 consists of 14 residues. The germline gives CDR1 MNHEY, CDR2 SVGAGI. V trimming: 6 bases; J trimming: 3 bases; junction bases outside the gene matches: 7. The CDR3 loop reads CASRRAGVGYEQYF. The CDR3, as DNA: TGTGCCAGCAGGCGAGCGGGGGTAGGCTACGAGCAGTACTTC.

This clone counts as medium-sized. The genes are TRBV7-9 and TRBJ2-7; TRBD1 is a possible D gene (5 bases). Germline CDR1 SEHNR, CDR2 FQNEAQ (reference sequence). The CDR3 consists of 14 residues. The ends were cut back, 5 bases at V and 6 bases at J, with 17 bases in the middle. CDR3 sequence: CASSALEQAPEQYF. The CDR3 DNA reads as TGTGCCAGCAGCGCCCTAGAACAGGCTCCCGAGCAGTACTTC.

This chain links TRBV19 with TRBJ1-1; D remains unclear. The CDR3 length is 14 residues. Germline V gene sequence: CDR1 LNHDA, CDR2 SQIVND (reference sequence). Trimming took off 10 bases at V and 5 bases at J, with 20 bases between the two ends. Here the CDR3 DNA reads TGTGCCACCACGTTGGGAAGGGTAGGTACTGAAGCTTTCTTT. Its protein is CATTLGRVGTEAFF.

This chain links TRBV4-2 with TRBJ2-1; weak D call: TRBD2 (6 bases). This CDR3 region has 15 residues. The V and J ends lost 0 bases and 10 bases respectively, with 16 bases between them. Germline V gene lookup returns CDR1 LGHNA and CDR2 YNFKEQ. Written as DNA, the CDR3 is TGTGCCAGCAGCCAAGATTGGCCCCGGAGCGGGGAGCAGTTCTTC. This codes for CASSQDWPRSGEQFF.

With respect to this clone: The sample contains more than one DNA sequence encoding this CDR3. The chain uses TRBV5-5 and TRBJ2-5; 10 nucleotides agree with TRBD1. The CDR3 sequence is 14 residues long. Germline loops: CDR1 SGHKS, CDR2 YYEKEE (reference sequence). The V gene end was trimmed by 3 bases and the J gene end by 3 bases; junction bases not matched to a gene: 2. CDR3: CASSSTGGKETQYF. The CDR3, as DNA: TGTGCCAGCAGCTCGACAGGGGGCAAAGAGACCCAGTACTTC.

The chain joins TRBV7-2 to TRBJ2-7; tentative D call: TRBD2 (5 bases). CDR1 is SGHTA and CDR2 is FQGNSA in the germline V gene. The CDR3 extends over 16 amino acids. Trimming left V 1 base short and J 4 bases short, with 17 bases between. The CDR3 sequence: CASSLGRRLQIYEQYF. CDR3 nucleotide sequence: TGTGCCAGCAGCTTAGGCCGCCGACTACAGATTTACGAGCAGTACTTC.

This chain links TRBV27 with TRBJ2-7, with 7 bases lining up with TRBD2. Germline CDR1 MNHEY, CDR2 SMNVEV (reference sequence). The CDR3 consists of 16 residues. The V segment lost 5 bases and the J segment 0 bases; nucleotides outside the gene matches: 10. CDR3 bases: TGTGCCAGCAGTGGGGAGGGAACCTTGCCCTCCTACGAGCAGTACTTC. Amino acid sequence: CASSGEGTLPSYEQYF.

The chain employs TRBV7-2 and TRBJ2-2; 7 bases line up with TRBD2. Germline values: CDR1 SGHTA, CDR2 FQGNSA. After removal of 0 bases from V and 6 bases from J, the junction contained 4 bases not matched to a gene. The CDR3 is 15 residues long. The CDR3 reads CASSLAGGVAGELFF. CDR3 DNA sequence: TGTGCCAGCAGCTTAGCGGGGGGGGTCGCCGGGGAGCTGTTTTTT.

V and J are TRBV5-6 and TRBJ1-3; the match to TRBD1 covers 9 bases. The CDR3 contains 17 residues. V shed 4 bases and J 4 bases; nucleotides not matched to a gene: 12. In germline, CDR1 is SGHDT, CDR2 YYEEEE. In DNA form, the CDR3 reads TGTGCCAGCAGCAGTCCCGGGACAGGGTGGAGCGGAAACACCATATATTTT. This encodes CASSSPGTGWSGNTIYF.

The chain carries TRBV6-1 and TRBJ1-1; D is possibly TRBD1 (6 bases). Trimming took off 6 bases at V and 0 bases at J, with 17 bases between the two ends. The germline V gene has CDR1 MNHNS and CDR2 SASEGT. The CDR3 is 16 residues long. This CDR3 reads CASRESTGIMNTEAFF. Written as DNA, the CDR3 is TGTGCCAGCAGAGAAAGTACAGGGATCATGAACACTGAAGCTTTCTTT.

The V and J genes are TRBV2 and TRBJ2-2; 9 bases map to TRBD2. In germline, CDR1 is SNHLY, CDR2 FYNNEI. The CDR3 length is 15 residues. Trimming at V came to 7 bases and at J to 3 bases, leaving 6 bases not matched to a gene. DNA of the CDR3: TGTGCCAGCACTAGGACTAGCGTAGACACCGGGGAGCTGTTTTTT. Protein: CASTRTSVDTGELFF.

The chain recombines TRBV28 with TRBJ2-5; D assignment may be TRBD1 or TRBD2 (6 bases each). Trimming took off 5 bases at V and 5 bases at J, with 15 bases between the two ends. The CDR3 is made up of 14 amino acids. In germline, CDR1 is MDHEN, CDR2 SYDVKM. The CDR3 protein is CASSTSGAGETQYF. The CDR3 bases are TGTGCCAGCAGTACCTCGGGGGCAGGGGAGACCCAGTACTTC. The variable domain in full, completed from reference TRBV28 and TRBJ2-5, reads DVKVTQSSRYLVKRTGEKVFLECVQDMDHENMFWYRQDPGLGLRLIYFSYDVKMKEKGDIPEGYSVSREKKERFSLILESASTNQTSMYLCASSTSGAGETQYFGPGTRLLVL.

This clone was seen a handful of times. This chain links TRBV4-1 with TRBJ1-2; possible D gene TRBD1, 5 bases. The CDR3 covers 17 residues. In germline, CDR1 is MGHRA, CDR2 YSYEKL. V lost 4 bases and J 2 bases, leaving 20 bases between the germline ends. The CDR3 nucleotides are TGCGCCAGCAGCCCTGATTGGACGGGACGTAGGAACTATGGCTACACCTTC. This codes for CASSPDWTGRRNYGYTF.

The chain recombines TRBV11-2 with TRBJ1-1; D not resolved. The CDR3 is made up of 11 amino acids. V lost 7 bases to trimming and J lost 2 bases, with 5 bases between them. The V gene's germline CDR1 is SGHAT and CDR2 FQNNGV. CDR3 sequence: CASTANTEAFF. The CDR3 nucleotides read TGTGCCAGCACCGCCAACACTGAAGCTTTCTTT.

The CDR3 DNA follows: TGCAGCGTCTCGAACGCTAATCAGCCCCAGCATTTT. Translated: CSVSNANQPQHF. This sequence joins TRBV29-1 and TRBJ1-5; D is unresolved. The CDR3 has 12 amino acids. V lost 6 bases and J 4 bases, leaving 10 bases between the germline ends. Germline V CDR1 and CDR2: SQVTM, ANQGSEA.

The CDR3 loop reads CASRPRGSYNEQFF. The CDR3 region has the DNA TGTGCCAGTAGGCCTAGGGGCTCCTACAATGAGCAGTTCTTC. The chain combines TRBV19 with TRBJ2-1, with D perhaps TRBD1 (5 bases). V was cut by 6 bases and J by 0 bases, with 9 bases left in between. There are 14 residues in the CDR3. Germline V CDR1 and CDR2: LNHDA, SQIVND (reference sequence).

This sequence joins TRBV6-6 and TRBJ1-5; D is undetermined. Germline V gene sequence: CDR1 MNHNY, CDR2 SVGAGI (reference sequence). The CDR3 length is 14 residues. The ends were cut back, 4 bases at V and 0 bases at J, with 7 bases in the middle. Written as DNA, the CDR3 is TGTGCCAGCAGTTCTACAGATAGCAATCAGCCCCAGCATTTT. Amino acid sequence: CASSSTDSNQPQHF.

The chain has TRBV20-1 and TRBJ1-2; D unclear. The CDR3 runs to 10 residues. Trimming pared 3 bases from V and 7 bases from J, leaving 6 bases between. The germline gives CDR1 DFQATT, CDR2 SNEGSKA (reference sequence). The DNA of the CDR3 is TGCAGTGCTAGCCCGCGTGGCTACACCTTC. It encodes CSASPRGYTF.

J is TRBJ2-1 and V is TRBV7-8, with 7 nucleotides matching TRBD2. This CDR3 region has 17 residues. Germline CDR1 is SGHVS and CDR2 is FQNEAQ. V shed 4 bases, J shed 2 bases, and the junction held 11 bases outside the gene matches. The CDR3 is CASSSSRGGSTYNEQFF. Written as DNA, the CDR3 is TGTGCCAGCAGCTCCTCGCGTGGCGGGAGTACCTACAATGAGCAGTTCTTC. Combining the CDR3 with reference TRBV7-8 and TRBJ2-1 gives the whole variable domain GAGVSQSPRYKVAKRGQDVALRCDPISGHVSLFWYQQALGQGPEFLTYFQNEAQLDKSGLPSDRFFAERPEGSVSTLKIQRTQQEDSAVYLCASSSSRGGSTYNEQFFGPGTRLTVL.

As regards this clone: Because the CDR3's place on the DNA is in doubt, the DNA is left out and the CDR3 is given as listed by TCRdb. V gene TRBV7-9 combines with J gene TRBJ2-3; the tabulated D call, TRBD2, remains unverified against the DNA. The length of the CDR3 is 15 amino acids, counting both ends. Germline CDR1 is SEHNR and CDR2 is FQNEAQ (reference sequence). The chain's CDR3 is CASSLTFGSTDTQYF.

This chain joins TRBV4-3 and TRBJ2-1; no firm D call. The V gene lost 5 bases and the J gene lost 6 bases, with 8 bases spanning the gap. The length of the CDR3 is 12 residues. Germline values: CDR1 LGHNA, CDR2 YSLEER. CDR3 coding DNA: TGCGCCAGCAGCTCCGACTCCAATGAGCAGTTCTTC. It translates to CASSSDSNEQFF.

This chain links TRBV24-1 with TRBJ2-5; D gene unclear. Germline loops: CDR1 KGHDR, CDR2 SFDVKD. This CDR3 is 11 amino acids long. V gave up 5 bases and J gave up 5 bases, with 5 bases separating them. The CDR3: CATSAAETQYF. In DNA form, the CDR3 reads TGTGCCACCAGTGCAGCTGAGACCCAGTACTTC.